The T cell receptor (beta chain) described here comes from a study of cytomegalovirus exposure and HLA in healthy donors. The study, taken as a whole, reports: Subsequent analysis showed first-cohort TCR clusters tending to co-occur in around 130 validation repertoires. The study put 150 or so TCR beta chains on its list as cytomegalovirus-associated.

In the case of this clone: Its antigen remains unidentified.

Repertoires were generated with immunoSEQ multiplex PCR, while TCRdb's copy carries only in-frame clones and drops some. The sample has about 220,000 clones, 75% to 95% seen once. The donors formed part of the approximately 120-subject validation cohort, distinct from the roughly 640-subject first cohort. The germline CDR1 and CDR2 sequences are SGHAT and FQNNGV. V shed 1 base and J 0 bases; nucleotides not matched to a gene: 2. The CDR3 runs 15 residues. V usage is TRBV11-2 and J usage is TRBJ1-2, with 7 bases matching TRBD1. This sequence was found in a woman between 18 and 29 years old in good health and CMV-seronegative. The sequenced sample consisted of PBMCs. CDR3 loop: CASSLVGQANYGYTF. Written as DNA, the CDR3 is TGTGCCAGCAGCTTAGTCGGACAGGCTAACTATGGCTACACCTTC.